The rows below give T cell receptor beta chains drawn from one sample of a study of T cell repertoires in cytomegalovirus infection. From the reads, TCRdb called clonotypes with MiXCR, one entry per CDR3 protein. The sample lists under 200,000 distinct CDR3 sequences; about a tenth were seen once. The sequenced material came from PBMCs. The origin of the receptors is a human donor in good health (CMV status not recorded). Some clones in this sample may be carry-over from other donors' samples. CDR3s include the opening cysteine and the closing phenylalanine or tryptophan. Each record gives: clone size, D gene, V gene, J gene, CDR3 DNA, CDR3 protein. The D gene is left open where the match is weak. Rows may omit the clone size; those that give it use once, few, many or a size class.

>many|-|TRBV12-3/TRBV12-4|TRBJ2-3
TGTGCCAGCAGTTTAAAAAGGCAGTCTACAGATACGCAGTATTTT
CASSLKRQSTDTQYF
>many|TRBD2|TRBV27|TRBJ2-7
TGTGCCAGCAGTTCCGGAGGACTAGCCTCCGAGCAGTACTTC
CASSSGGLASEQYF
>-|TRBD2|TRBV20-1|TRBJ2-3
TGCAGTGCTGATCAGACTAGCGGGGGACCCTTTTCCCCAGATACGCAGTATTTT
CSADQTSGGPFSPDTQYF
>-|TRBD1|TRBV12-3/TRBV12-4|TRBJ2-1
TGTGCCAGCAGGGACACAGGGGCCTACAATGAGCAGTTCTTC
CASRDTGAYNEQFF
>many|-|TRBV3-1|TRBJ2-4
TGTGCCAGCAGCCAAGATCTCCAGGGGAGCATTCAGTACTTC
CASSQDLQGSIQYF
>many|TRBD2|TRBV19|TRBJ2-3
TGTGCCAGTAGTAGGACTAGCGGGAGAATAGATACGCAGTATTTT
CASSRTSGRIDTQYF
>few|-|TRBV28|TRBJ2-7
TGTGCCAGCAGTTATCCGGGACGCCTCTACGAGCAGTACTTC
CASSYPGRLYEQYF
>many|TRBD1|TRBV7-2|TRBJ1-2
TGTGCCAGCAGCTTATACCGGGACAGGGGAGGAAATGGCTACACCTTC
CASSLYRDRGGNGYTF
>few|-|TRBV20-1|TRBJ1-1
TGCAGTGCTAGGTACAGAACGGGGGCTGAAGCTTTCTTT
CSARYRTGAEAFF
>few|-|TRBV24-1|TRBJ1-2
TGTGCCACCAGTGATCCTAACAGGGAAAGTGGCTACACCTTC
CATSDPNRESGYTF
>many|-|TRBV28|TRBJ1-2
-
CASSSSGTGGYGYTF
>many|TRBD1|TRBV12-3/TRBV12-4|TRBJ1-1
TGTGCCAGCAGTCCTACCGGGACAGGGGGTACTGAAGCTTTCTTT
CASSPTGTGGTEAFF
>-|-|TRBV28|TRBJ2-5
TGTGCCAGCAGTTCCCCTACCGGAGAGACCCAGTACTTC
CASSSPTGETQYF
>many|TRBD2|TRBV7-2|TRBJ2-3
TGTGCCAGCAGCCTCCTAGCGGGCCAGCTCAGGGGCACAGATACGCAGTATTTT
CASSLLAGQLRGTDTQYF
>many|-|TRBV12-3/TRBV12-4|TRBJ2-5
TGTGCCAGCAGCCCGGCGGGTGAGACCCAGTACTTC
CASSPAGETQYF
>-|-|TRBV7-6|TRBJ2-7
TGTGCCAGCAGCTTGACAGTCCACGAGCAGTACTTC
CASSLTVHEQYF
>few|-|TRBV6-2/TRBV6-3|TRBJ1-2
TGTGCCAGCACCGAAGGGGCCCAGGGGTATGGCTACACCTTC
CASTEGAQGYGYTF
>many|-|TRBV7-2|TRBJ1-1
TGTGCCAGCAGCAAAGTCGGGGTAGGGAGAGGGAACACTGAAGCTTTCTTT
CASSKVGVGRGNTEAFF
>many|TRBD1|TRBV12-3/TRBV12-4|TRBJ2-5
TGTGCCAGCAGTTTTGGCAGGGGGCCCCCAGAGACCCAGTACTTC
CASSFGRGPPETQYF
>many|-|TRBV28|TRBJ1-2
TGTGCCAGCAGCCCTACAGCTAACTATGGCTACACCTTC
CASSPTANYGYTF
>many|TRBD1|TRBV28|TRBJ2-7
TGTGCCAGCAGTGTACCCCGGGACAGACCATCCTACGAGCAGTACTTC
CASSVPRDRPSYEQYF
>many|-|TRBV19|TRBJ1-1
TGTGCCAGTAGTAACGGACAGTCGAACACTGAAGCTTTCTTT
CASSNGQSNTEAFF
>-|TRBD1|TRBV5-4|TRBJ2-4
TGTGCCAGCAGCTCAGGACAGGGAAGAAACATTCAGTACTTC
CASSSGQGRNIQYF
>many|-|TRBV12-5|TRBJ1-1
TGTGCTAGTGCGGCCAACACTGAAGCTTTCTTT
CASAANTEAFF
>-|-|TRBV20-1|TRBJ2-7
TGCAGTGCTAGAGCCGTTCAGGGTAGAGAGCAGTACTTC
CSARAVQGREQYF
>-|TRBD2|TRBV18|TRBJ2-4
TGTGCCAGCTCAGCCCAAGCGGGAGGAAACATTCAGTACTTC
CASSAQAGGNIQYF
>many|-|TRBV7-2|TRBJ1-5
TGTGCCAGCAGCCCAAACAGAGCAGGTAGCAATCAGCCCCAGCATTTT
CASSPNRAGSNQPQHF
>-|-|TRBV6-2/TRBV6-3|TRBJ1-2
TGTGCCAGCAAGATGGCCGGGACAACTAACTATGGCTACACCTTC
CASKMAGTTNYGYTF
>few|TRBD1|TRBV9|TRBJ2-2
TGTGCCAGCAGCGCTGGGGGACAGGTGACCGGGGAGCTGTTTTTT
CASSAGGQVTGELFF
>few|-|TRBV29-1|TRBJ1-1
TGCAGCGTCCGTCGCGAGGGGAACACTGAAGCTTTCTTT
CSVRREGNTEAFF
>-|TRBD2|TRBV3-1|TRBJ2-5
TGTGCCAGCAGCCAAGCGACTAGCGGACATCCTTTGGAGACCCAGTACTTC
CASSQATSGHPLETQYF
>few|-|TRBV15|TRBJ2-5
TGTGCCACCAGCACGATCGAGTACCAAGAGACCCAGTACTTC
CATSTIEYQETQYF
>-|-|TRBV29-1|TRBJ2-7
TGCAGCGCCAGACGGGACTACGAGCAGTACTTC
CSARRDYEQYF
>-|-|TRBV6-1|TRBJ2-3
TGTGCCAGCAGTCCGGGACACCCTCCAGATACGCAGTATTTT
CASSPGHPPDTQYF
>-|-|TRBV6-2/TRBV6-3|TRBJ1-5
TGTGCCAGCAGTAGAGACAGCGGTTATCAGCCCCAGCATTTT
CASSRDSGYQPQHF
>many|-|TRBV7-2|TRBJ2-7
TGTGCCAGCAGCCAGAGTACAGGGCTGGCGTCTGAGCAGTACTTC
CASSQSTGLASEQYF
>-|TRBD1|TRBV6-6|TRBJ1-5
TGTGCCAGCGGACGATCACACAGGACAGGGGTAGGGCAGCCCCAGCATTTT
CASGRSHRTGVGQPQHF
>few|-|TRBV24-1|TRBJ1-1
TGTGCCTCCGGGGGGGTCGGCACTGAAGCTTTCTTT
CASGGVGTEAFF
>many|-|TRBV19|TRBJ2-3
TGTGCCACCATGCTACAGGGTTCTGGAGATACGCAGTATTTT
CATMLQGSGDTQYF
>few|-|TRBV7-3|TRBJ2-5
TGTGCCAGCAGCTCGACATCTAGCAGCAAAGAGACCCAGTACTTC
CASSSTSSSKETQYF
>-|TRBD1|TRBV12-3/TRBV12-4|TRBJ2-7
TGTGCCAGCAACTGGTCGGGACAGGGTTCCTACGAGCAGTACTTC
CASNWSGQGSYEQYF
>-|TRBD2|TRBV6-2/TRBV6-3|TRBJ2-5
TGTGCCAGCAGTTACCCGAGGGCTAGCGGGGGGCTCACGTACCAAGAGACCCAGTACTTC
CASSYPRASGGLTYQETQYF
>many|-|TRBV7-4|TRBJ2-2
TGTGCCAGCAGCTTTGGATTAGCGGCGAACACCGGGGAGCTGTTTTTT
CASSFGLAANTGELFF
>-|-|TRBV28|TRBJ1-2
TGTGCCAGTACAGCTAACTATGGCTACACCTTC
CASTANYGYTF
>many|-|TRBV11-2|TRBJ2-5
TGTGCCAGCAGCCAGCAGAAGACCCAGTACTTC
CASSQQKTQYF
>many|-|TRBV28|TRBJ1-3
TGTGCCAGCAGACCTTTGGGGAACCGGCTCAGCTCTGGAAACACCATATATTTT
CASRPLGNRLSSGNTIYF
>many|TRBD1|TRBV28|TRBJ2-2
TGTGCCAGCATAGGGACAGTAGAGACCGGGGAGCTGTTTTTT
CASIGTVETGELFF
>few|-|TRBV20-1|TRBJ2-1
TGCAGTGCTCATCCGGCGTCCCTAAATGAGCAGTTCTTC
CSAHPASLNEQFF
>few|-|TRBV12-3/TRBV12-4|TRBJ2-2
TGTCCCTTGACCGGGACCTACACCGGGGAGCTGTTTTTT
CPLTGTYTGELFF
>many|TRBD2|TRBV28|TRBJ2-1
TGTGCCAGCAGTTTACTAGCGGGATCGGGTGAGCAGTTCTTC
CASSLLAGSGEQFF
>many|TRBD2|TRBV7-2|TRBJ2-5
TGTGCCAGCAGCTTAGTCGGCCTAGCGGGGAGAGAGACCCAGTACTTC
CASSLVGLAGRETQYF
>many|TRBD1|TRBV6-2/TRBV6-3|TRBJ1-5
TGTGCCAGCAGGTCGGGGACAGTAAATCAGCCCCAGCATTTT
CASRSGTVNQPQHF
>many|-|TRBV28|TRBJ2-7
TGTGCCAGCAGGTTCCCCGGGACTGGAACCTACGAGCAGTACTTC
CASRFPGTGTYEQYF
>-|TRBD1|TRBV29-1|TRBJ2-7
TGCAGCGTGAGACAGGGGTTCGAGCAGTACTTC
CSVRQGFEQYF
>few|-|TRBV10-3|TRBJ2-1
TGTGCCATCAGTGAGTCGAAAGGGAATGAGCAGTTCTTC
CAISESKGNEQFF
>many|-|TRBV7-2|TRBJ2-7
TGTGCCAGCAGCAAAAAGTCACAGGGTCTCGACGAGCAGTACTTC
CASSKKSQGLDEQYF